The 31 T cell receptor beta chains listed next were all sequenced from one sample in a study of blood T cell repertoires in COVID-19 (dated by TCRdb to 2019 to 2021). Libraries were built with the immunoSEQ multiplex PCR assay. TCRdb stores this immuneACCESS table with in-frame sequences only. Part of the clones is absent; in the studies checked, under half of the shortfall reflects unresolved V genes, and no reason is known for the rest. This sample comprises hundreds of thousands of clones, 85% to 90% of them detected only once. The ten largest clones take up around 1.1% of the sample. Sequencing was carried out using PBMCs or T cells enriched from blood (not recorded which). These receptors all come from a man aged 30 to 39 who had recovered from COVID-19.

This rearrangement joins TRBV5-1 to TRBJ1-2; D is perhaps TRBD1 (6 bases). Per the germline V gene, CDR1 is SGHRS and CDR2 is YFSETQ. The CDR3 extends over 13 amino acids. With 2 bases removed from V and 7 bases from J, the gap between germline ends came to 12 bases. In DNA, the CDR3 is TGCGCCAGCAGCTTTGAACAGGGTGGTGGCTACACCTTC. Protein sequence: CASSFEQGGGYTF.

The chain employs TRBV28 and TRBJ2-4, with D perhaps matching TRBD2 (5 bases). The CDR3 runs 15 residues. V was clipped by 6 bases and J by 0 bases, with 12 bases between them. Per the germline V gene, CDR1 is MDHEN and CDR2 is SYDVKM. The CDR3 protein is CASSWGVLAKNIQYF. CDR3 bases: TGTGCCAGCAGCTGGGGAGTACTAGCCAAAAACATTCAGTACTTC.

The chain carries TRBV27 and TRBJ1-2, with 7 bases matching TRBD1. CDR3 length: 15 residues. Germline trimming cut 0 bases from V and 2 bases from J; bases unmatched to any gene: 3. The germline CDR1 and CDR2 sequences are MNHEY and SMNVEV (reference sequence). The CDR3 reads CASSLSGTVNYGYTF. Here the CDR3 DNA reads TGTGCCAGCAGTTTATCCGGGACAGTGAACTATGGCTACACCTTC.

This sequence joins TRBV28 and TRBJ2-5; TRBD1 agrees at 9 bases. The V segment lost 5 bases and the J segment 5 bases; nucleotides outside the gene matches: 6. Germline CDR1 reads MDHEN; CDR2 reads SYDVKM. The CDR3 has 14 amino acids. The CDR3 region is CASSPGTGLETQYF. In DNA form, the CDR3 reads TGTGCCAGCAGTCCGGGGACAGGGTTGGAGACCCAGTACTTC.

The V gene is TRBV12-3 or TRBV12-4, the J gene TRBJ2-3; TRBD2 might be the D (5 bases). The CDR3 is made up of 12 amino acids. V was clipped by 3 bases and J by 8 bases, with 9 bases between them. CDR3 coding DNA: TGTGCCAGCAGTTTGGACTTTCGTACGCAGTATTTT. It codes for CASSLDFRTQYF.

The chain uses TRBV13 and TRBJ2-7; the D gene is possibly TRBD1 (6 bases). V dropped 5 bases and J dropped 4 bases, with 12 bases sitting between them. This CDR3 region has 13 residues. In germline, CDR1 is PRHDT, CDR2 FYEKMQ (reference sequence). In DNA form, the CDR3 reads TGTGCCAGCAGCCCTCCGGACAGATACGAGCAGTACTTC. It codes for CASSPPDRYEQYF.

The chain recombines TRBV11-3 with TRBJ2-1, with D tentatively TRBD2 (5 bases). CDR3 length equals 11 residues. V shed 3 bases and J shed 12 bases, with 9 bases lying between them. Germline CDR1 SGHNT, CDR2 YENEEA. This chain's CDR3 is CASSFGGLQFF. The CDR3 nucleotides are TGTGCCAGCAGCTTTGGAGGACTGCAGTTCTTC.

The rearrangement uses TRBV29-1 and TRBJ1-1; the match to TRBD1 covers 10 bases. V trimming: 6 bases; J trimming: 3 bases; junction bases outside the gene matches: 4. Per germline, CDR1 SQVTM and CDR2 ANQGSEA. The CDR3 is 13 residues long. As DNA, the CDR3 is TGCAGCGTAGCCGGGACAGGGGACACTGAAGCTTTCTTT. This encodes CSVAGTGDTEAFF.

V is TRBV9 and J is TRBJ2-2; TRBD1 agrees at 7 bases. V shed 0 bases, J shed 8 bases, and the junction held 7 bases outside the gene matches. CDR3 length equals 15 residues. Germline CDR1 reads SGDLS; CDR2 reads YYNGEE. For the CDR3, the DNA is TGTGCCAGCAGCGTAGCGGGACAGAGGAGTGGGGAGCTGTTTTTT. Protein: CASSVAGQRSGELFF.

The chain joins TRBV24-1 to TRBJ2-3; TRBD2 matches 13 bases. The germline V gene encodes CDR1 KGHDR and CDR2 SFDVKD. The CDR3 length is 15 residues. J gave up 5 bases and V 7 bases, and 5 bases lay outside the gene matches. The CDR3 DNA reads TGTGCCACCAGACTAGCGGGAGGGCTGATAGATACGCAGTATTTT. This translates into CATRLAGGLIDTQYF.

The rearrangement joins TRBV28 to TRBJ2-1; no clear D gene. This CDR3 has 13 residues. Between the trimmed V and J ends, which lost 6 bases and 3 bases, there was a span of 9 bases. Germline-derived CDR1 and CDR2 are MDHEN and SYDVKM. The CDR3 DNA sequence: TGTGCCAGCAGATCGGAGTTCTACAATGAGCAGTTCTTC. This translates into CASRSEFYNEQFF.

The sample holds a few counts of this clone. The V call is TRBV7-9, the J call TRBJ1-3, with 7 bases aligning to TRBD1. The CDR3 contains 16 residues. Germline lookup yields CDR1 SEHNR and CDR2 FQNEAQ (reference sequence). V shed 5 bases, J shed 3 bases, and the junction held 10 bases outside the gene matches. CDR3 DNA: TGTGCCAGCAGCCATACCATCAGGGGGAGTGGAAACACCATATATTTT. Protein product: CASSHTIRGSGNTIYF.

V is TRBV30 and J is TRBJ2-2, with a possible D match to TRBD2 (6 bases). CDR1 and CDR2 (germline): GTSNPN, SVGIG (reference sequence). Trimming took off 1 base at V and 1 base at J, with 10 bases between the two ends. This CDR3 is built from 15 residues. CDR3 nucleotide sequence: TGTGCCTGGAGTGGGAGGGGACTGAACACCGGGGAGCTGTTTTTT. This gives the protein CAWSGRGLNTGELFF.

This clone came up a few times. This rearrangement joins TRBV5-1 to TRBJ1-2; perhaps TRBD1 as D (5 bases). V gave up 0 bases and J gave up 6 bases, with 6 bases separating them. CDR1 is SGHRS and CDR2 is YFSETQ in the germline V gene. The CDR3 is 12 amino acids. In DNA form, the CDR3 reads TGCGCCAGCAGCTTGGTCAGGGATGGCTACACCTTC. Its protein is CASSLVRDGYTF.

The chain combines TRBV5-1 with TRBJ2-1; 7 bases line up with TRBD1. J was trimmed by 9 bases and V by 4 bases; bases with no gene match: 7. The CDR3 contains 13 residues. Looked up from germline, CDR1 is SGHRS and CDR2 is YFSETQ. The DNA for the CDR3 is TGCGCCAGCAGCACAGGGACAGCTGGTGAGCAGTTCTTC. Translating it yields CASSTGTAGEQFF.

This clone was recorded once. The chain links TRBV7-9 to TRBJ1-5, with D maybe TRBD1 (6 bases). Trimming took off 4 bases at V and 5 bases at J, with 12 bases between the two ends. In germline, CDR1 is SEHNR, CDR2 FQNEAQ (reference sequence). This CDR3 has 14 residues. The CDR3 region has the DNA TGTGCCAGCAGCTCCTCTAGGACAGATCAGCCCCAGCATTTT. As protein: CASSSSRTDQPQHF.

As regards this clone: Other nucleotide sequences from this sample produce the same CDR3. The CDR3 region has the DNA TGTGCCAGCTCCCCGGGACAGGCTAATCAGCCCCAGCATTTT. As protein: CASSPGQANQPQHF. The chain couples TRBV18 to TRBJ1-5; TRBD1 aligns across 8 bases. Germline-derived CDR1 and CDR2 are KGHSH and LQKENI. V lost 6 bases, J lost 4 bases, and 5 bases stayed unmatched. The CDR3 is 14 amino acids.

The J gene is TRBJ2-2, the V gene TRBV7-8, with 10 bases fitting TRBD1. V dropped 4 bases and J dropped 7; count of bases not matched to a gene: 3. The CDR3 totals 14 residues. Germline V lookup: CDR1 SGHVS, CDR2 FQNEAQ. The CDR3 loop reads CASSWGQGYGELFF. CDR3 bases: TGTGCCAGCAGCTGGGGACAGGGGTACGGGGAGCTGTTTTTT.

J is TRBJ2-1 and V is TRBV27; tentatively, D is TRBD1 (5 bases). CDR3 length equals 13 residues. Trimming shortened V by 7 bases and J by 4 bases, and 11 bases separated the two germline ends. Germline CDR1 reads MNHEY; CDR2 reads SMNVEV (reference sequence). Here the CDR3 DNA reads TGTGCCAGCAAATTAGCAGGGTACAATGAGCAGTTCTTC. Translation: CASKLAGYNEQFF.

The chain couples TRBV28 to TRBJ2-7, with 8 positions matching TRBD1. V shed 6 bases and J 4 bases; nucleotides not matched to a gene: 8. The CDR3 runs 14 residues. Germline lookup yields CDR1 MDHEN and CDR2 SYDVKM. Here the CDR3 DNA reads TGTGCCAGCAGATTGGACAGGGATGCTTACGAGCAGTACTTC. Its translation: CASRLDRDAYEQYF.

Details on this clone: Other DNA sequences from this sample encode an identical CDR3 as well. The chain employs TRBV19 and TRBJ1-5; D is unresolved. This CDR3 is built from 14 residues. V gave up 2 bases and J gave up 1 base, with 6 bases separating them. CDR1 LNHDA and CDR2 SQIVND come from the germline V gene (reference sequence). CDR3 residues: CASSITGSNQPQHF. The CDR3 DNA reads as TGTGCCAGTAGTATAACGGGGAGCAATCAGCCCCAGCATTTT.

The gene calls are TRBV28 and TRBJ1-1, with D perhaps TRBD1 (5 bases). CDR3 length equals 14 residues. The ends were cut back, 5 bases at V and 5 bases at J, with 15 bases in the middle. Germline V gene sequence: CDR1 MDHEN, CDR2 SYDVKM. CDR3 sequence reads: CASSPSQDGTEAFF. CDR3 nucleotides: TGTGCCAGCAGTCCATCACAGGATGGGACTGAAGCTTTCTTT. The full variable domain, in which reference TRBV28 and TRBJ1-1 provide the parts outside the CDR3, is DVKVTQSSRYLVKRTGEKVFLECVQDMDHENMFWYRQDPGLGLRLIYFSYDVKMKEKGDIPEGYSVSREKKERFSLILESASTNQTSMYLCASSPSQDGTEAFFGQGTRLTVV.

This chain connects TRBV28 to TRBJ1-1; no clear D. The CDR3 runs 12 residues. Germline CDR1 reads MDHEN; CDR2 reads SYDVKM. The ends were cut back, 8 bases at V and 3 bases at J, with 10 bases in the middle. The DNA for the CDR3 is TGTGCCAGCCTAACGGTTTACACTGAAGCTTTCTTT. Translated: CASLTVYTEAFF.

This clone was counted once. This chain connects TRBV12-5 to TRBJ1-3, with D possibly TRBD1 on 6 matching bases. CDR3 length: 15 amino acids. Germline values: CDR1 LGHNT, CDR2 FRNRAP. Trimming removed 2 bases at V and 4 bases at J, with 12 bases between. CDR3 in DNA: TGTGCTAGTGGTTTGTCCACAGGGTCGGGAAACACCATATATTTT. Amino acids: CASGLSTGSGNTIYF.

The chain links TRBV29-1 to TRBJ2-1, with 7 nucleotides matching TRBD2. The germline gives CDR1 SQVTM, CDR2 ANQGSEA. The CDR3 has 11 amino acids. V gave up 7 bases and J gave up 6 bases; unmatched junction bases: 3. Here the CDR3 reads CSAGLVNEQFF. The CDR3 region has the DNA TGCAGCGCCGGACTAGTCAATGAGCAGTTCTTC.

The chain carries TRBV19 and TRBJ1-2; the match to TRBD1 covers 7 bases. In germline, CDR1 is LNHDA, CDR2 SQIVND (reference sequence). After removal of 4 bases from V and 5 bases from J, the junction contained 4 bases not matched to a gene. The CDR3 is made up of 13 amino acids. CDR3 amino acids: CASSTGQKYGYTF. The CDR3 region has the DNA TGTGCCAGTAGTACGGGACAGAAATATGGCTACACCTTC.

V is TRBV27 and J is TRBJ1-2; 7 bases are shared with TRBD1. CDR1 is MNHEY, CDR2 SMNVEV, per germline (reference sequence). The trim removed 9 bases at V and 5 bases at J, leaving 15 bases unmatched. The CDR3 has 15 amino acids. The CDR3 loop is CASRDRPNLGYGYTF. CDR3 DNA: TGTGCCAGTAGGGACAGACCCAACCTTGGGTATGGCTACACCTTC.

The chain has TRBV5-5 and TRBJ1-1; the D gene is possibly TRBD1 (5 bases). The CDR3 totals 15 residues. Per germline, CDR1 SGHKS and CDR2 YYEKEE (reference sequence). V was clipped by 0 bases and J by 6 bases, with 15 bases between them. CDR3 nucleotide sequence: TGTGCCAGCAGCTTGGGCTCCCCCGGAGGGGCTGAAGCTTTCTTT. It encodes CASSLGSPGGAEAFF.

V and J are TRBV27 and TRBJ2-7, with 7 positions matching TRBD2. CDR3 length: 14 residues. V was pared by 5 bases and J by 0 bases, with 4 bases of the junction left unmatched. CDR1 is MNHEY and CDR2 is SMNVEV in the germline V gene (reference sequence). CDR3 region: CASSRLADSYEQYF. Here the CDR3 DNA reads TGTGCCAGCAGTAGACTAGCCGACTCCTACGAGCAGTACTTC.

This clone was picked up one time. The genes are TRBV27 and TRBJ2-7, with a weak D call TRBD1 (6 bases). With 5 bases removed from V and 6 bases from J, the gap between germline ends came to 8 bases. Germline V gene data show CDR1 as MNHEY and CDR2 as SMNVEV (reference sequence). The CDR3 has 11 amino acids. CDR3 protein: CASSTTGEQYF. The CDR3 nucleotides read TGTGCCAGCAGTACGACAGGCGAGCAGTACTTC.

The V gene is TRBV3-1 (or the pseudogene TRBV3-2), the J gene TRBJ1-1, with D perhaps TRBD1 (5 bases). CDR3 length: 14 amino acids. The V gene lost 8 bases and the J gene lost 5 bases, with 18 bases spanning the gap. The germline V gene encodes CDR1 LGHDT and CDR2 YNNKEL (reference sequence). DNA for the CDR3: TGTGCCAGCCAACAGTACGGGGGGAGTACTGAAGCTTTCTTT. Encoded protein: CASQQYGGSTEAFF.